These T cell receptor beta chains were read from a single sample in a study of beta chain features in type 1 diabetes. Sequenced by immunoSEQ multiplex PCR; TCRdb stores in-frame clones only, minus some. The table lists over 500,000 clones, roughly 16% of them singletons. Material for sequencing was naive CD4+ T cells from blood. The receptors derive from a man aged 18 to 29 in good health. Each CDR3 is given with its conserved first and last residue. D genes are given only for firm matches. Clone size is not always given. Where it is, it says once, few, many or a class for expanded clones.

CDR3aa: CASSLGSPAKSYNEQFF
CDR3nt: TGTGCCAGCAGCCTGGGTAGCCCCGCTAAATCCTACAATGAGCAGTTCTTC
d_gene: -
len: 17
v_gene: TRBV9
abundance: few
j_gene: TRBJ2-1

CDR3aa: CASSLSDGVRYEQYF
CDR3nt: TGTGCCAGCAGCTTATCCGACGGGGTGCGATACGAGCAGTACTTC
d_gene: -
len: 15
v_gene: TRBV7-7
abundance: -
j_gene: TRBJ2-7

CDR3aa: CASSQGVEETQYF
CDR3nt: TGTGCCAGCTCCCAAGGGGTAGAAGAGACCCAGTACTTC
d_gene: -
len: 13
v_gene: TRBV18
abundance: few
j_gene: TRBJ2-5

CDR3aa: CASSTTRETQYF
CDR3nt: TGTGCCAGCAGTACCACGAGGGAGACCCAGTACTTC
d_gene: -
len: 12
v_gene: TRBV25-1
abundance: -
j_gene: TRBJ2-5

CDR3aa: CASSFSTWYATEAFF
CDR3nt: TGTGCCAGCAGCTTTAGTACGTGGTATGCCACTGAAGCTTTCTTT
d_gene: -
len: 15
v_gene: TRBV13
abundance: few
j_gene: TRBJ1-1

CDR3aa: CASSLDPSGRGELFF
CDR3nt: TGCGCCAGCAGCTTGGATCCTAGCGGGAGAGGGGAGCTGTTTTTT
d_gene: TRBD2
len: 15
v_gene: TRBV5-1
abundance: -
j_gene: TRBJ2-2

CDR3aa: CASSHGTPIQKNIQYF
CDR3nt: TGTGCCAGCAGCCACGGGACTCCCATTCAGAAAAACATTCAGTACTTC
d_gene: -
len: 16
v_gene: TRBV11-2
abundance: few
j_gene: TRBJ2-4

CDR3aa: CASSVDTSSYEQYF
CDR3nt: TGTGCCAGCTCCGTGGACACGAGCTCCTACGAGCAGTACTTC
d_gene: -
len: 14
v_gene: TRBV18
abundance: -
j_gene: TRBJ2-7

CDR3aa: CASRTGGTEAFF
CDR3nt: TGTGCCAGCAGGACGGGGGGCACTGAAGCTTTCTTT
d_gene: -
len: 12
v_gene: TRBV2
abundance: -
j_gene: TRBJ1-1

CDR3aa: CASSKAGTGGLYEQYF
CDR3nt: TGTGCCAGCAGCAAAGCCGGGACAGGGGGTCTATACGAGCAGTACTTC
d_gene: TRBD1
len: 16
v_gene: TRBV7-9
abundance: few
j_gene: TRBJ2-7

CDR3aa: CASSLPPRASYNEQFF
CDR3nt: TGTGCCAGCAGTTTACCCCCCCGGGCATCCTACAATGAGCAGTTCTTC
d_gene: -
len: 16
v_gene: TRBV27
abundance: few
j_gene: TRBJ2-1

CDR3aa: CASSPEQYNEQFF
CDR3nt: TGTGCCAGCAGTCCCGAGCAGTACAATGAGCAGTTCTTC
d_gene: -
len: 13
v_gene: TRBV27
abundance: -
j_gene: TRBJ2-1

CDR3aa: CASTITRRSFNEQFF
CDR3nt: TGTGCCAGCACCATAACTAGGAGGAGCTTCAATGAGCAGTTCTTC
d_gene: -
len: 15
v_gene: TRBV11-2
abundance: few
j_gene: TRBJ2-1

CDR3aa: CASSPRGWTGELFF
CDR3nt: TGTGCCAGCAGCCCCCGGGGGTGGACCGGGGAGCTGTTTTTT
d_gene: -
len: 14
v_gene: TRBV11-2
abundance: few
j_gene: TRBJ2-2

CDR3aa: CASNRDRGGQPQHF
CDR3nt: TGTGCCAGCAATCGGGACAGGGGTGGTCAGCCCCAGCATTTT
d_gene: TRBD1
len: 14
v_gene: TRBV27
abundance: -
j_gene: TRBJ1-5

CDR3aa: CASSVGTSWGQDEQYF
CDR3nt: TGTGCCAGCAGCGTAGGCACGTCCTGGGGGCAAGACGAGCAGTACTTC
d_gene: -
len: 16
v_gene: TRBV9
abundance: few
j_gene: TRBJ2-7

CDR3aa: CASSLEWASSNEQFF
CDR3nt: TGTGCCAGCAGCTTAGAATGGGCGAGCAGCAATGAGCAGTTCTTC
d_gene: -
len: 15
v_gene: TRBV7-7
abundance: few
j_gene: TRBJ2-1

CDR3aa: CASSAGYNEQFF
CDR3nt: TGTGCCAGCAGTGCAGGGTACAATGAGCAGTTCTTC
d_gene: -
len: 12
v_gene: TRBV6-5
abundance: few
j_gene: TRBJ2-1

CDR3aa: CASSYGRLGTGELFF
CDR3nt: TGTGCCAGCAGTTACGGGAGGTTGGGCACCGGGGAGCTGTTTTTT
d_gene: -
len: 15
v_gene: TRBV6-5
abundance: few
j_gene: TRBJ2-2

CDR3aa: CASSLEGRRVVDTQYF
CDR3nt: TGTGCCAGCAGCTTGGAGGGGCGGCGGGTTGTAGATACGCAGTATTTT
d_gene: -
len: 16
v_gene: TRBV5-4
abundance: few
j_gene: TRBJ2-3

CDR3aa: CASSLVPGLAPYNEQFF
CDR3nt: TGCGCCAGCAGCCTTGTACCGGGACTAGCTCCCTACAATGAGCAGTTCTTC
d_gene: TRBD2
len: 17
v_gene: TRBV4-3
abundance: many
j_gene: TRBJ2-1

CDR3aa: CASSLEVSANTEAFF
CDR3nt: TGTGCCAGCAGCTTAGAGGTATCGGCGAACACTGAAGCTTTCTTT
d_gene: -
len: 15
v_gene: TRBV7-3
abundance: -
j_gene: TRBJ1-1

CDR3aa: CASSLLLLTAKNIQYF
CDR3nt: TGTGCCAGCAGCCTACTATTACTCACAGCCAAAAACATTCAGTACTTC
d_gene: -
len: 16
v_gene: TRBV28
abundance: -
j_gene: TRBJ2-4

CDR3aa: CASRSQGRPQHF
CDR3nt: TGTGCCAGCAGGTCTCAGGGGAGGCCCCAGCATTTT
d_gene: -
len: 12
v_gene: TRBV2
abundance: few
j_gene: TRBJ1-5

CDR3aa: CASSLRGLADKETQYF
CDR3nt: TGCGCCAGCAGCCTCAGGGGACTAGCGGACAAAGAGACCCAGTACTTC
d_gene: TRBD2
len: 16
v_gene: TRBV5-1
abundance: few
j_gene: TRBJ2-5

CDR3aa: CSARGGNTIYF
CDR3nt: TGCAGTGCTAGAGGGGGAAACACCATATATTTT
d_gene: -
len: 11
v_gene: TRBV20-1
abundance: few
j_gene: TRBJ1-3

CDR3aa: CASSQIFRDRNEAFF
CDR3nt: TGCGCCAGCAGCCAAATTTTCCGGGACAGAAATGAAGCTTTCTTT
d_gene: TRBD1
len: 15
v_gene: TRBV4-1
abundance: few
j_gene: TRBJ1-1

CDR3aa: CASSSPVAKNIQYF
CDR3nt: TGCGCCAGCAGCTCCCCTGTAGCCAAAAACATTCAGTACTTC
d_gene: -
len: 14
v_gene: TRBV5-1
abundance: -
j_gene: TRBJ2-4

CDR3aa: CASRKGQGKNNSPLHF
CDR3nt: TGCGCCAGCAGAAAGGGACAGGGGAAGAATAATTCACCCCTCCACTTT
d_gene: TRBD1
len: 16
v_gene: TRBV5-1
abundance: few
j_gene: TRBJ1-6